A single sample is the source of the 18 T cell receptor beta chains below, sequenced in a study of OX40 agonist ivuxolimab in advanced cancers. TCRdb's copy holds only in-frame clones and misses some; the assay was immunoSEQ multiplex PCR. Counted here are about 81,000 clones, roughly 91% occurring once; the ten biggest clones make up 14%. The input for sequencing was CD4+ or CD8+ T cells sorted from blood, taken in a trial of the OX40 agonist ivuxolimab. All receptors come from an adult with an advanced solid tumor such as melanoma, head and neck, liver or kidney cancer.

CDR3 loop: CASSVSGTGDDEQYF. CDR3 in DNA: TGTGCCAGCAGCGTATCTGGGACAGGGGACGACGAGCAGTACTTC. This chain connects TRBV9 to TRBJ2-7; 10 nucleotides match TRBD1. Trimming at V came to 1 base and at J to 5 bases, leaving 6 bases not matched to a gene. Germline V gene sequence: CDR1 SGDLS, CDR2 YYNGEE. This CDR3 contains 15 residues.

The V and J genes are TRBV4-1 and TRBJ2-3, with TRBD2 identical over 16 bases. Germline assignment: CDR1 MGHRA and CDR2 YSYEKL. The CDR3 consists of 18 residues. Germline trimming cut 4 bases from V and 4 bases from J; bases unmatched to any gene: 8. The CDR3 here is CASSPLGLAGGQADTQYF. CDR3 DNA sequence: TGCGCCAGCAGCCCCTTGGGACTAGCGGGGGGGCAGGCAGATACGCAGTATTTT.

The chain couples TRBV7-9 to TRBJ2-5; the D gene is possibly TRBD1 (6 bases). This CDR3 is 15 amino acids long. Germline V CDR1 and CDR2: SEHNR, FQNEAQ (reference sequence). V was shortened by 1 base and J by 7 bases, with 16 bases between the two germline ends. Written as DNA, the CDR3 is TGTGCCAGCAGCTTAGTCCAGGGGTTAGGAGGGACCCAGTACTTC. Translated, it gives CASSLVQGLGGTQYF.

This clone has just one count. The V and J genes are TRBV4-1 and TRBJ1-2; 7 positions match TRBD1. V shed 1 base and J 4 bases; nucleotides not matched to a gene: 9. The germline V gene encodes CDR1 MGHRA and CDR2 YSYEKL. This CDR3 is 16 amino acids long. The CDR3, as DNA: TGCGCCAGCAGCCAAGCTCCCGGGACAGAGGGCTATGGCTACACCTTC. This sequence encodes CASSQAPGTEGYGYTF.

The CDR3 region has the DNA TGTGCCAGCAGCTTGCAAGGGGGCACAGATACGCAGTATTTT. This translates into CASSLQGGTDTQYF. The chain is built from TRBV5-6 and TRBJ2-3; D is possibly TRBD1 (5 bases). Between the trimmed V and J ends, which lost 1 base and 1 base, there was a span of 7 bases. CDR1 and CDR2 (germline): SGHDT, YYEEEE. The CDR3 spans 14 residues.

The rearrangement links TRBV4-3 to TRBJ1-1; D uncertain. The CDR3 has 13 residues. The V and J ends lost 6 bases and 2 bases respectively, with 10 bases between them. Germline loops: CDR1 LGHNA, CDR2 YSLEER. The CDR3 is CASSHPDNTEAFF. CDR3 nucleotides: TGCGCCAGCAGTCACCCTGATAACACTGAAGCTTTCTTT.

In DNA form, the CDR3 reads TGCGCCAGCAGCATGGACAGCTCCTACAATGAGCAGTTCTTC. Protein sequence: CASSMDSSYNEQFF. The rearrangement links TRBV5-1 to TRBJ2-1; maybe TRBD1 (6 bases). In germline, CDR1 is SGHRS, CDR2 YFSETQ. Trimming shortened V by 4 bases and J by 0 bases, and 8 bases separated the two germline ends. This CDR3 comprises 14 residues.

The V gene is TRBV19, the J gene TRBJ1-5, with D unresolved. Trimming took off 5 bases at V and 9 bases at J, with 14 bases between the two ends. In germline, CDR1 is LNHDA, CDR2 SQIVND (reference sequence). The CDR3 spans 13 residues. The CDR3 is CASSVRGLGPQHF. DNA of the CDR3: TGTGCCAGTAGTGTTCGAGGGCTGGGGCCCCAGCATTTT.

The chain links TRBV4-1 to TRBJ2-3, with D tentatively TRBD1 or TRBD2 (7 bases each). The germline V and J ends were trimmed by 0 bases and 6 bases, with 10 bases remaining between them. The CDR3 consists of 14 residues. Germline assignment: CDR1 MGHRA and CDR2 YSYEKL. CDR3 amino acids: CASSQDRGGDTQYF. The CDR3 nucleotides are TGCGCCAGCAGCCAAGACAGGGGGGGGGATACGCAGTATTTT.

The table lists this clone with a count of one. The chain recombines TRBV7-8 with TRBJ2-7; D may be TRBD1 (6 bases). This CDR3 has 14 amino acids. In germline, CDR1 is SGHVS, CDR2 FQNEAQ. V lost 4 bases and J 6 bases, leaving 16 bases between the germline ends. The CDR3 DNA reads as TGTGCCAGCAGCTCCCGACAGGTAATGAGCGAGCAGTACTTC. It specifies CASSSRQVMSEQYF.

The J gene is TRBJ2-2, the V gene TRBV28; TRBD2 matches at 9 bases. Losses at the gene ends were 3 bases for V and 5 bases for J; bases not matched to a gene: 4. In germline, CDR1 is MDHEN, CDR2 SYDVKM. The CDR3 spans 15 residues. CDR3 loop: CASSFGAGGTGELFF. CDR3 DNA: TGTGCCAGCAGTTTCGGTGCGGGAGGGACCGGGGAGCTGTTTTTT.

J is TRBJ2-7 and V is TRBV28, with D unresolved. The ends were cut back, 2 bases at V and 5 bases at J, with 16 bases in the middle. The CDR3 spans 15 residues. CDR1 MDHEN and CDR2 SYDVKM come from the germline V gene. The CDR3 DNA is TGTGCCAGCAGTTTAATTGTGTCCAGCTTTAACGAGCAGTACTTC. Translation gives CASSLIVSSFNEQYF.

The chain has TRBV9 and TRBJ2-2, with D unclear. Per germline, CDR1 SGDLS and CDR2 YYNGEE. V lost 9 bases and J 2 bases, leaving 14 bases between the germline ends. The CDR3 is 14 amino acids. CDR3 nucleotide sequence: TGTGCCACCCTACGAGAGGCAAACACCGGGGAGCTGTTTTTT. Protein product: CATLREANTGELFF.

This clone was seen only once. V usage is TRBV28 and J usage is TRBJ1-1, with 7 bases aligning to TRBD1. CDR1 MDHEN and CDR2 SYDVKM come from the germline V gene. This CDR3 contains 18 residues. Trimming removed 5 bases from V and 2 bases from J; junction bases left unmatched: 17. The CDR3 protein is CASSLIPGQGESNTEAFF. The DNA for the CDR3 is TGTGCCAGCAGTCTCATTCCCGGCCAGGGGGAGTCAAACACTGAAGCTTTCTTT.

The V gene is TRBV19, the J gene TRBJ2-7; TRBD1 is a possible D gene (6 bases). This CDR3 has 13 amino acids. V was cut by 10 bases and J by 1 base, with 14 bases left in between. Per germline, CDR1 LNHDA and CDR2 SQIVND (reference sequence). The CDR3 bases are TGTGCCACTAGACAGGTGGATTCCTACGAGCAGTACTTC. The encoded protein is CATRQVDSYEQYF.

V and J are TRBV15 and TRBJ2-7, with TRBD1 matching 8 bases. V lost 1 base and J lost 6; bases outside the gene matches: 5. This CDR3 is built from 14 residues. Germline lookup yields CDR1 LNHNV and CDR2 YYDKDF (reference sequence). CDR3 sequence (DNA): TGTGCCACCAGCAGAGGTCAGGGGGCTCGCGAGCAGTACTTC. It encodes CATSRGQGAREQYF.

Remarks on this clone: Within the sample, other DNA sequences also encode this same CDR3. The V and J genes are TRBV4-3 and TRBJ1-3, with 9 positions matching TRBD1. CDR1 and CDR2 (germline): LGHNA, YSLEER. CDR3 length: 15 amino acids. V was pared by 4 bases and J by 1 base, with 2 bases of the junction left unmatched. The CDR3, as DNA: TGCGCCAGCAGCCCCGGGACAGGGTCTGGAAACACCATATATTTT. It codes for CASSPGTGSGNTIYF.

This sequence joins TRBV4-2 and TRBJ1-6, with D tentatively TRBD1 (6 bases). CDR3 length equals 16 residues. Germline V CDR1 and CDR2: LGHNA, YNFKEQ. The V end lost 0 bases, the J end lost 15 bases, and 21 bases lay between the germline ends. CDR3 in amino acids: CASSQDRGTRPSILHF. In DNA, the CDR3 is TGTGCCAGCAGCCAAGATAGGGGGACAAGGCCCTCCATCCTCCACTTT.